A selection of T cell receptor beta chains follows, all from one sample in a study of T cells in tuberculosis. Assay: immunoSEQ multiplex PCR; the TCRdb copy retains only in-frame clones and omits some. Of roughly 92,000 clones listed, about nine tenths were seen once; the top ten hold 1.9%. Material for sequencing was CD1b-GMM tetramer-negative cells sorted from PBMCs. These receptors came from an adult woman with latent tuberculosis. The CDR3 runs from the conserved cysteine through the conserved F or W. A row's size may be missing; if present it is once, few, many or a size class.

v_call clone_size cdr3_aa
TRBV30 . CASKSQGARNSPLHF
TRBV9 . CASSVTRTGDTGELFF
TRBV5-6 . CASSLGQVEAFF
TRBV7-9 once CASSLGDREPYEQYF
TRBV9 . CASSVWPGLANTGELFF
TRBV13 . CASSLGLAGGETQYF
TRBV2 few CASSAQETQYF
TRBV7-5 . CVRSFLVLSGGEGAHQETQYF
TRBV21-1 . CASSNRAGTSTDTQYF
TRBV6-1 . CASSEEAGGGQETQYF